The 5 T cell receptor beta chains listed next were all sequenced from one sample in a study of blood T cell repertoires in COVID-19. Sequencing used immunoSEQ multiplex PCR; TCRdb keeps in-frame clones, though not all of them. The sample has 70,000 to 75,000 clones, approximately 85% seen once; the top ten hold 4% to 5.5%. Source material: peripheral blood. These receptors came from a human donor in a cohort sampled during active COVID-19.

DNA for the CDR3: TGCGCCAGCAGCATACGGGGAGACAATGAGCAGTTCTTC. Amino acids: CASSIRGDNEQFF. The V gene is TRBV5-1, the J gene TRBJ2-1; D perhaps matches TRBD2 (5 bases). Trimming took off 4 bases at V and 5 bases at J, with 10 bases between the two ends. The germline V gene encodes CDR1 SGHRS and CDR2 YFSETQ. CDR3 size: 13 residues.

V usage is TRBV14 and J usage is TRBJ1-2; 8 bases match TRBD1. The CDR3 loop spans 16 amino acids. Germline CDR1 is SGHDN and CDR2 is FVKESK. The V gene end was trimmed by 4 bases and the J gene end by 0 bases; junction bases not matched to a gene: 7. CDR3 region: CASSPDRGQTNYGYTF. The CDR3 nucleotides read TGTGCCAGCAGCCCTGACAGGGGACAAACTAACTATGGCTACACCTTC. Full variable domain (missing parts from reference TRBV14 and TRBJ1-2): EAGVTQFPSHSVIEKGQTVTLRCDPISGHDNLYWYRRVMGKEIKFLLHFVKESKQDESGMPNNRFLAERTGGTYSTLKVQPAELEDSGVYFCASSPDRGQTNYGYTFGSGTRLTVV.

This clone was seen just once. CDR3 protein: CAWSSSSSSEAFF. The CDR3 bases are TGTGCCTGGAGTAGCAGTAGCAGCTCTGAAGCTTTCTTT. The rearrangement links TRBV30 to TRBJ1-1; D remains ambiguous. V was clipped by 2 bases and J by 6 bases, with 13 bases between them. The CDR3 runs to 13 residues. Germline V gene sequence: CDR1 GTSNPN, CDR2 SVGIG (reference sequence).

The rearrangement joins TRBV28 to TRBJ2-3; no clear D. The CDR3 sequence is 11 residues long. From germline, CDR1 is MDHEN and CDR2 SYDVKM. V lost 7 bases, J lost 4 bases, and 6 bases lay in between. The CDR3 nucleotides read TGTGCCAGCACTACGGCAGATACGCAGTATTTT. The encoded protein is CASTTADTQYF.

The chain combines TRBV19 with TRBJ2-1, with 9 bases lining up with TRBD2. J was trimmed by 8 bases and V by 5 bases; bases with no gene match: 13. The CDR3 spans 16 residues. Germline assignment: CDR1 LNHDA and CDR2 SQIVND (reference sequence). This chain's CDR3 is CASSPGLASGGDEQFF. The CDR3 DNA reads as TGTGCCAGTAGTCCCGGACTAGCGTCAGGGGGGGATGAGCAGTTCTTC. Looking up the rest from reference TRBV19 and TRBJ2-1 gives the full variable domain: DGGITQSPKYLFRKEGQNVTLSCEQNLNHDAMYWYRQDPGQGLRLIYYSQIVNDFQKGDIAEGYSVSREKKESFPLTVTSAQKNPTAFYLCASSPGLASGGDEQFFGPGTRLTVL.